Listed below are T cell receptor beta chains from one sample, sequenced in a study of cytomegalovirus exposure and HLA in healthy donors. Clones were read by immunoSEQ multiplex PCR, and TCRdb kept only the in-frame ones, dropping some. Of 55,000 to 80,000 clones in the sample, roughly 70% were seen once. Sequencing input: PBMCs. The receptor set was obtained from a man in his sixties or seventies in good health and CMV-seronegative. Each CDR3 is given with its conserved first and last residue. D genes are given only for firm matches. The size field is filled for only some rows; it gives once, few, many or a size class.

clone size: -; V gene: TRBV11-3; J gene: TRBJ2-3; D gene: TRBD2; CDR3 DNA: TGTGCCAGCAGCTTAGTAGCGGGGGGTCGCACAGATACGCAGTATTTT; CDR3 protein: CASSLVAGGRTDTQYF
clone size: -; V gene: TRBV6-5; J gene: TRBJ1-4; D gene: TRBD1; CDR3 DNA: TGTGCCAGCCGACTAGGGACAGCGACTAATGAAAAACTGTTTTTT; CDR3 protein: CASRLGTATNEKLFF
clone size: once; V gene: TRBV29-1; J gene: TRBJ1-4; D gene: -; CDR3 DNA: TGCAGCGTTTTGTTAACAGGGAGTGAAAAACTGTTTTTT; CDR3 protein: CSVLLTGSEKLFF
clone size: once; V gene: TRBV7-9; J gene: TRBJ2-5; D gene: -; CDR3 DNA: TGTGCCAGCGAGAGCGTAAAAGAGACCCAGTACTTC; CDR3 protein: CASESVKETQYF
clone size: few; V gene: TRBV2; J gene: TRBJ2-5; D gene: TRBD2; CDR3 DNA: TGTGCCAGCAGTGAGGAGGCGCTAGCGGTCCCCCAAGAGACCCAGTACTTC; CDR3 protein: CASSEEALAVPQETQYF
clone size: -; V gene: TRBV5-4; J gene: TRBJ2-3; D gene: -; CDR3 DNA: TGTGCCAGCAGCTTGGGAGGCGCGGGCACAGATACGCAGTATTTT; CDR3 protein: CASSLGGAGTDTQYF
clone size: -; V gene: TRBV28; J gene: TRBJ2-3; D gene: -; CDR3 DNA: TGTGCCAGCAGCCCTACGTATGTGCAGTATTTT; CDR3 protein: CASSPTYVQYF
clone size: -; V gene: TRBV30; J gene: TRBJ1-2; D gene: TRBD1; CDR3 DNA: TGTGCCTGGAGTGCCCGGGACAGGGGTAGGTATGGCTACACCTTC; CDR3 protein: CAWSARDRGRYGYTF
clone size: -; V gene: TRBV5-1; J gene: TRBJ2-1; D gene: TRBD2; CDR3 DNA: TGCGCCAGCAGCCCGGGACTAGCGGGGGAGTACAATGAGCAGTTCTTC; CDR3 protein: CASSPGLAGEYNEQFF
clone size: -; V gene: TRBV7-2; J gene: TRBJ1-2; D gene: -; CDR3 DNA: TGTGCCAGCAGCTCCCCGGACACAACATATGGCTACACCTTC; CDR3 protein: CASSSPDTTYGYTF
clone size: -; V gene: TRBV5-4; J gene: TRBJ2-7; D gene: -; CDR3 DNA: TGTGCCAGCAGCTCCCACGGTTCCGAGCAGTACTTC; CDR3 protein: CASSSHGSEQYF
clone size: -; V gene: TRBV4-1; J gene: TRBJ2-6; D gene: TRBD1; CDR3 DNA: TGCGCCAGCAGCCCGGACAGGGGCCTAAACTCTGGGGCCAACGTCCTGACTTTC; CDR3 protein: CASSPDRGLNSGANVLTF
clone size: -; V gene: TRBV27; J gene: TRBJ2-5; D gene: -; CDR3 DNA: TGTGCCAGCAGTTTCCGTGGAGGGTTTGGAGAGACCCAGTACTTC; CDR3 protein: CASSFRGGFGETQYF
clone size: -; V gene: TRBV4-3; J gene: TRBJ2-3; D gene: -; CDR3 DNA: TGCGCCAGCAGCCAAGGGAGGGGAGGTACAGATACGCAGTATTTT; CDR3 protein: CASSQGRGGTDTQYF
clone size: -; V gene: TRBV29-1; J gene: TRBJ2-3; D gene: TRBD2; CDR3 DNA: TGCAGCGTGTACCGACTAGCGGGGGGGCAAGATACGCAGTATTTT; CDR3 protein: CSVYRLAGGQDTQYF
clone size: -; V gene: TRBV30; J gene: TRBJ2-7; D gene: TRBD2; CDR3 DNA: TGTGCCTGGGGACTAGCGGCACCTTCCTACGAGCAGTACTTC; CDR3 protein: CAWGLAAPSYEQYF
clone size: -; V gene: TRBV19; J gene: TRBJ1-4; D gene: TRBD1; CDR3 DNA: TGTGCCAGTAGTATCACAGGGGTTGGTGAAAAACTGTTTTTT; CDR3 protein: CASSITGVGEKLFF
clone size: -; V gene: TRBV29-1; J gene: TRBJ2-1; D gene: -; CDR3 DNA: TGCAGCGTTGAAGATCGGGGAAGTCCGAACAATGAGCAGTTCTTC; CDR3 protein: CSVEDRGSPNNEQFF
clone size: -; V gene: TRBV9; J gene: TRBJ1-6; D gene: -; CDR3 DNA: TGTGCCAGCAGCGTAGGCGGGGGGGCTAACCATAATTCACCCCTCCACTTT; CDR3 protein: CASSVGGGANHNSPLHF
clone size: -; V gene: TRBV6-1; J gene: TRBJ1-4; D gene: -; CDR3 DNA: TGTGCCAGCAGTGGAGGGCTTGAGAATGAAAAACTGTTTTTT; CDR3 protein: CASSGGLENEKLFF
clone size: -; V gene: TRBV28; J gene: TRBJ1-1; D gene: -; CDR3 DNA: TGTGCCAGCAGTTTTCCGCTGGCCCGGGGCACTGAAGCTTTCTTT; CDR3 protein: CASSFPLARGTEAFF
clone size: -; V gene: TRBV9; J gene: TRBJ2-1; D gene: TRBD2; CDR3 DNA: TGTGCCAGCAGCGACATTGGGACTAGCTCTGAGCAGTTCTTC; CDR3 protein: CASSDIGTSSEQFF
clone size: -; V gene: TRBV18; J gene: TRBJ2-5; D gene: TRBD2; CDR3 DNA: TGTGCCAGCTCATCAGGACTAGCGAGCCTGGGAGAGACCCAGTACTTC; CDR3 protein: CASSSGLASLGETQYF
clone size: few; V gene: TRBV6-4; J gene: TRBJ2-2; D gene: -; CDR3 DNA: TGTGCCAGCAGTGACTCGGGGGGAGAAACCGGGGAGCTGTTTTTT; CDR3 protein: CASSDSGGETGELFF
clone size: -; V gene: TRBV30; J gene: TRBJ2-7; D gene: -; CDR3 DNA: TGTGCCTGGAGTACTAGCCCCCTCCAAGGGGAGCAGTACTTC; CDR3 protein: CAWSTSPLQGEQYF
clone size: -; V gene: TRBV7-2; J gene: TRBJ1-1; D gene: -; CDR3 DNA: TGTGCCAGCAGCTTCCTCGGGATCACTGAAGCTTTCTTT; CDR3 protein: CASSFLGITEAFF
clone size: once; V gene: TRBV29-1; J gene: TRBJ1-5; D gene: -; CDR3 DNA: TGCAGCGTTGGATGGGGTCTGAAGGACAGAACCAATCAGCCCCAGCATTTT; CDR3 protein: CSVGWGLKDRTNQPQHF
clone size: -; V gene: TRBV7-9; J gene: TRBJ1-4; D gene: -; CDR3 DNA: TGTGCCAGCAGCTTCACCGGGACAATCGGGAATGAAAAACTGTTTTTT; CDR3 protein: CASSFTGTIGNEKLFF
clone size: -; V gene: TRBV7-7; J gene: TRBJ1-3; D gene: -; CDR3 DNA: TGTGCTAGCAGCCCGTCCTTTGGAAACACCATATATTTT; CDR3 protein: CASSPSFGNTIYF
clone size: -; V gene: TRBV5-1; J gene: TRBJ2-2; D gene: -; CDR3 DNA: TGCGCCAGCAGCACAACAGGGACGGGGGAGCTGTTTTTT; CDR3 protein: CASSTTGTGELFF
clone size: once; V gene: TRBV5-1; J gene: TRBJ1-2; D gene: TRBD1; CDR3 DNA: TGCGCCAACAGCTTACCCCGTCAGGGGGATCCCTATGGCTACACCTTC; CDR3 protein: CANSLPRQGDPYGYTF
clone size: once; V gene: TRBV5-1; J gene: TRBJ2-5; D gene: TRBD1; CDR3 DNA: TGCGCCAGCAGACCTCGACAGGGGGCCGGAGAGACCCAGTACTTC; CDR3 protein: CASRPRQGAGETQYF
clone size: -; V gene: TRBV5-1; J gene: TRBJ2-5; D gene: TRBD1; CDR3 DNA: TGCGCCAGCAGCAGGACAGGCGGACAGGGTAAAACAGAGACCCAGTACTTC; CDR3 protein: CASSRTGGQGKTETQYF
clone size: once; V gene: TRBV6-5; J gene: TRBJ1-1; D gene: -; CDR3 DNA: TGTGCCAGCAGTTTTTCGCAGGTGAACACTGAAGCTTTCTTT; CDR3 protein: CASSFSQVNTEAFF
clone size: once; V gene: TRBV27; J gene: TRBJ2-3; D gene: -; CDR3 DNA: TGTGCCAGCAGTACGGGGAAGGGGGCTAGCGGCACAGATACGCAGTATTTT; CDR3 protein: CASSTGKGASGTDTQYF
clone size: -; V gene: TRBV19; J gene: TRBJ2-7; D gene: TRBD2; CDR3 DNA: TGTGCCAGTAGTATGGCTAGCGGGGGGCCACAACCCTACGAGCAGTACTTC; CDR3 protein: CASSMASGGPQPYEQYF
clone size: -; V gene: TRBV11-2; J gene: TRBJ2-1; D gene: -; CDR3 DNA: TGTGCCAGCAGCTTAGCGGGGTACAATGAGCAGTTCTTC; CDR3 protein: CASSLAGYNEQFF
clone size: many; V gene: TRBV7-2; J gene: TRBJ2-7; D gene: TRBD2; CDR3 DNA: TGTGCCAGCAGCTCCCAACTAGCGGGGGCTCCCTACGAGCAGTACTTC; CDR3 protein: CASSSQLAGAPYEQYF
clone size: -; V gene: TRBV7-9; J gene: TRBJ1-2; D gene: -; CDR3 DNA: TGTGCCAGCAGCTTAGAATTCGGTCAGGAAGGAGGCTACACCTTC; CDR3 protein: CASSLEFGQEGGYTF
clone size: -; V gene: TRBV18; J gene: TRBJ2-5; D gene: TRBD2; CDR3 DNA: TGTGCCAGCTCACCACCGACGGGGGGTTATGAAGAGACCCAGTACTTC; CDR3 protein: CASSPPTGGYEETQYF
clone size: -; V gene: TRBV19; J gene: TRBJ1-5; D gene: -; CDR3 DNA: TGTGCCAGTAGTATCGGGGGGTGGGATGTGGCCCAGCATTTT; CDR3 protein: CASSIGGWDVAQHF
clone size: -; V gene: TRBV7-6; J gene: TRBJ1-1; D gene: -; CDR3 DNA: TGTGCCAGCAGCTTAGCGGGGCAGCACATGAACACTGAAGCTTTCTTT; CDR3 protein: CASSLAGQHMNTEAFF
clone size: -; V gene: TRBV6-5; J gene: TRBJ1-4; D gene: -; CDR3 DNA: TGTGCCAGCAGTTACCACGGGTGGACTAATGAAAAACTGTTTTTT; CDR3 protein: CASSYHGWTNEKLFF
clone size: -; V gene: TRBV18; J gene: TRBJ2-7; D gene: -; CDR3 DNA: TGTGCCACCACACCCGGGCGGGACCAAACCTACGAGCAGTACTTC; CDR3 protein: CATTPGRDQTYEQYF
clone size: -; V gene: TRBV29-1; J gene: TRBJ1-2; D gene: -; CDR3 DNA: TGCAGCGTTGAAGGTACGGGGGACTCCAACTATGGCTACACCTTC; CDR3 protein: CSVEGTGDSNYGYTF
clone size: -; V gene: TRBV2; J gene: TRBJ1-4; D gene: -; CDR3 DNA: TGTGCCAGCAGTCGAGAGGGGGGGGACAATGAAAAACTGTTTTTT; CDR3 protein: CASSREGGDNEKLFF
clone size: -; V gene: TRBV18; J gene: TRBJ2-5; D gene: TRBD1; CDR3 DNA: TGTGCCAGCTCATCCACCTCGAGACAGGGCTATGAGACCCAGTACTTC; CDR3 protein: CASSSTSRQGYETQYF
clone size: few; V gene: TRBV5-1; J gene: TRBJ2-7; D gene: TRBD2; CDR3 DNA: TGCGCCAGCAGCTTGGCCGAGACTAGCGGGAGATACGAGCAGTACTTC; CDR3 protein: CASSLAETSGRYEQYF
clone size: -; V gene: TRBV7-9; J gene: TRBJ2-7; D gene: -; CDR3 DNA: TGTGCCAGCAGCCCCGGGATAACCTACGAGCAGTACTTC; CDR3 protein: CASSPGITYEQYF
clone size: few; V gene: TRBV11-2; J gene: TRBJ2-2; D gene: -; CDR3 DNA: TGTGCCAGCACCGGCAGGGATGTCGCCGGGGAGCTGTTTTTT; CDR3 protein: CASTGRDVAGELFF
clone size: few; V gene: TRBV19; J gene: TRBJ1-3; D gene: -; CDR3 DNA: TGTGCCAGTAGCGCGGTCTCTGGAAACACCATATATTTT; CDR3 protein: CASSAVSGNTIYF
clone size: once; V gene: TRBV5-1; J gene: TRBJ2-1; D gene: -; CDR3 DNA: TGCGCCAGCAGCCCCCTTGGTGCTGGCAGGGGGCAGTTCTTC; CDR3 protein: CASSPLGAGRGQFF
clone size: -; V gene: TRBV11-2; J gene: TRBJ2-7; D gene: -; CDR3 DNA: TGTGCCAGCAGCTTGACAACCTACGAGCAGTACTTC; CDR3 protein: CASSLTTYEQYF
clone size: -; V gene: TRBV29-1; J gene: TRBJ2-3; D gene: -; CDR3 DNA: TGCAGCGTCCCCTCCGGAGCGGGCTGGGTCACAGATACGCAGTATTTT; CDR3 protein: CSVPSGAGWVTDTQYF
clone size: few; V gene: TRBV30; J gene: TRBJ2-3; D gene: TRBD2; CDR3 DNA: TGTGCCTGGAGCCCGGGACTAGCGGGAGGTGGAGATACGCAGTATTTT; CDR3 protein: CAWSPGLAGGGDTQYF
clone size: -; V gene: TRBV28; J gene: TRBJ1-1; D gene: -; CDR3 DNA: TGTGCCAGCAGTTTATCGCAGGAAAGGGGAATAGCTTTCTTT; CDR3 protein: CASSLSQERGIAFF
clone size: -; V gene: TRBV23-1; J gene: TRBJ2-6; D gene: TRBD1; CDR3 DNA: TGCGCCAGCAGTCAAGCCCCATTGGGAGACAGGGCGGGCTCTGGGGCCAACGTCCTGACTTTC; CDR3 protein: CASSQAPLGDRAGSGANVLTF